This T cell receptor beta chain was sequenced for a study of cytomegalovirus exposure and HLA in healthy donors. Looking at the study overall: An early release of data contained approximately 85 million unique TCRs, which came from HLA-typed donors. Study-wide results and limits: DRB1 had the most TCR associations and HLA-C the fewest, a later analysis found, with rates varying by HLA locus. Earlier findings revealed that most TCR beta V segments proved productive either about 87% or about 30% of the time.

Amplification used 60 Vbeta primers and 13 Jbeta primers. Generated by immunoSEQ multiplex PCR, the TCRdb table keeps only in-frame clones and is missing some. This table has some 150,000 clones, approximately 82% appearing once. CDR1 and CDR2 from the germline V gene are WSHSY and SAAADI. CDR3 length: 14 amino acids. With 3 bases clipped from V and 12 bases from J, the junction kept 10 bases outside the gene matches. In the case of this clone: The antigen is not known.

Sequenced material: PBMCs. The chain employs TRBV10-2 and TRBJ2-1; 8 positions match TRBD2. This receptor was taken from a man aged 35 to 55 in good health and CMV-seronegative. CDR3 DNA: TGCGCCAGCAGTGAAGACCGGGGGGGGCACGGGCAGTTCTTC. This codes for CASSEDRGGHGQFF.